This T cell receptor (beta chain) was documented in a study of regulatory T cells in long-lasting Graves disease. CDR1 SGHNT and CDR2 YYREEE come from the germline V gene (reference sequence). V gave up 3 bases and J gave up 10 bases, with 14 bases separating them. The CDR3 has 13 amino acids. Building the TCR beta libraries relied on iRepertoire HTBI primers, and CDR3 regions underwent Arm-PCR. From the multiplex PCR reads, TCRdb called clonotypes with MiXCR, one entry per CDR3 protein. The table includes more than 450,000 distinct CDR3 sequences, around 15% detected once. Described time point: newly diagnosed GD, antithyroid drugs for less than 3 months. PBMCs provided the RNA from which the TCR library was made. The same data also contributed to another study, on T cells in Graves' hyperthyroidism and ophthalmopathy.

This sequence originates from a man in his forties with Graves disease. The starting material was peripheral blood mononuclear cells (PBMCs), obtained at new diagnosis, from a patient treated with antithyroid drugs. V and J are TRBV5-4 and TRBJ2-1; D may be TRBD2 (6 bases). DNA for the CDR3: TGTGCCAGCAGCTCCCGGGACTCTAGAGAGCAGTTCTTC. Amino acid sequence: CASSSRDSREQFF. Filled out from reference TRBV5-4 and TRBJ2-1, the complete variable domain reads ETGVTQSPTHLIKTRGQQVTLRCSSQSGHNTVSWYQQALGQGPQFIFQYYREEENGRGNFPPRFSGLQFPNYSSELNVNALELDDSALYLCASSSRDSREQFFGPGTRLTVL.